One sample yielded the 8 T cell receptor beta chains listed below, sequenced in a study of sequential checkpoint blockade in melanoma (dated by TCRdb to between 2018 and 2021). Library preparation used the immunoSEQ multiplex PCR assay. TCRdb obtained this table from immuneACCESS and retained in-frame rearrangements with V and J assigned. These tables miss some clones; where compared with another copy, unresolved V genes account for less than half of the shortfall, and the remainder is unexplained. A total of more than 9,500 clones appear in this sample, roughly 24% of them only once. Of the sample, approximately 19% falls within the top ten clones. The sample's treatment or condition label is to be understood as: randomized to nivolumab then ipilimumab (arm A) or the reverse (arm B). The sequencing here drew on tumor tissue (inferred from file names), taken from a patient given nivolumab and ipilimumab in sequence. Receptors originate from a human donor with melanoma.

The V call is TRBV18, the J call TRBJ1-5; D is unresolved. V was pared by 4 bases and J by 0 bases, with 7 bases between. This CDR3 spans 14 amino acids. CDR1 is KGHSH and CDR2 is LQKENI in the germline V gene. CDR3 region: CASSRTYSNQPQHF. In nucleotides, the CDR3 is TGTGCCAGCTCACGGACCTATAGCAATCAGCCCCAGCATTTT.

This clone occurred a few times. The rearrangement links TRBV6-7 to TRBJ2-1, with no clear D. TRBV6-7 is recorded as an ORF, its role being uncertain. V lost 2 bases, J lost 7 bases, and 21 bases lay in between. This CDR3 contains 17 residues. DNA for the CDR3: TGTGCCAGCAGTTACCGAGGTAGCTCCTGGTTTGGGAATGAGCAGTTCTTC. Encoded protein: CASSYRGSSWFGNEQFF.

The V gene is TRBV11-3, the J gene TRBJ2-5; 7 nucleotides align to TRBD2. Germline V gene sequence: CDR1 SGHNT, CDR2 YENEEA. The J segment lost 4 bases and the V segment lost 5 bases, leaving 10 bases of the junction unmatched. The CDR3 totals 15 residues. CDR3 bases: TGTGCCAGCAGCGGCGGGGGAACCGCTCTAGAGACCCAGTACTTC. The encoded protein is CASSGGGTALETQYF.

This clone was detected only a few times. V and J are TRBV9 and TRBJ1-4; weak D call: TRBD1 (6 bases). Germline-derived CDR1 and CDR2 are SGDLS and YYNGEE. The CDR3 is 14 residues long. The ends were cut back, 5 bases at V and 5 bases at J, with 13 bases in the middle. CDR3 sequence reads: CASSDWQGNEKLFF. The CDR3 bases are TGTGCCAGCAGTGACTGGCAGGGGAATGAAAAACTGTTTTTT.

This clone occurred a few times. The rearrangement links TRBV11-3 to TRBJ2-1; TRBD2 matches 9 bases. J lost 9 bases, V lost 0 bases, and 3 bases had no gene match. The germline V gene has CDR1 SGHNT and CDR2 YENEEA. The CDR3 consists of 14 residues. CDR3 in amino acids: CASSLEAGGREQFF. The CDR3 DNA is TGTGCCAGCAGCTTAGAGGCGGGGGGGCGTGAGCAGTTCTTC.

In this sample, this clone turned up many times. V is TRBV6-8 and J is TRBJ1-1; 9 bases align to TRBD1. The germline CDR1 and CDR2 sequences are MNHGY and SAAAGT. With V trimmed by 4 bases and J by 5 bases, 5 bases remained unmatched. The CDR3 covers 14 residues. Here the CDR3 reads CASSSSGTGTEAFF. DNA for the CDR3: TGTGCCAGCAGTTCCTCCGGGACAGGGACTGAAGCTTTCTTT.

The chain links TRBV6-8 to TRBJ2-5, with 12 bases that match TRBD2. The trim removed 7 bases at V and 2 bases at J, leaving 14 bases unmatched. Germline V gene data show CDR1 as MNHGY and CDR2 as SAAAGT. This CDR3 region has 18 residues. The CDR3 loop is CASTGDLLAGGLQETQYF. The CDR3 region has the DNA TGTGCCAGCACAGGGGACCTACTAGCGGGGGGCTTACAAGAGACCCAGTACTTC.

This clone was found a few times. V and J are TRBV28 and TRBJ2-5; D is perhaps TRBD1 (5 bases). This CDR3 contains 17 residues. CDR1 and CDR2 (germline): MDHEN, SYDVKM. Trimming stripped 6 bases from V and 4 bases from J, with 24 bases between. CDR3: CASRPLSRIRALETQYF. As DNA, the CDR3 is TGTGCCAGCAGACCCCTCTCCCGCATCAGGGCATTAGAGACCCAGTACTTC.